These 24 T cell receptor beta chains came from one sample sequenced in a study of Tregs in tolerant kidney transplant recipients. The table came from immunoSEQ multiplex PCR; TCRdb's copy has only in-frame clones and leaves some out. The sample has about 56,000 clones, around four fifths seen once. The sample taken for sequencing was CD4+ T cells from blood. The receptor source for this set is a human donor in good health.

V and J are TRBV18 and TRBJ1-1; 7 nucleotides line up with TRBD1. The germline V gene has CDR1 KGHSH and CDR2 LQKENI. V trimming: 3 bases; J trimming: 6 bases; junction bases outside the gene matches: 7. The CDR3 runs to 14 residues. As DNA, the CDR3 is TGTGCCAGCTCACCGGCAGGGGGAGTATCTGAAGCTTTCTTT. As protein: CASSPAGGVSEAFF.

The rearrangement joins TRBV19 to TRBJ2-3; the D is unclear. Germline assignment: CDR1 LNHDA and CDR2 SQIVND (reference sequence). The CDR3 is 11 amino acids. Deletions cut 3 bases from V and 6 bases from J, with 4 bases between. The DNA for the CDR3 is TGTGCCAGTAGTATCACGGATACGCAGTATTTT. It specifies CASSITDTQYF.

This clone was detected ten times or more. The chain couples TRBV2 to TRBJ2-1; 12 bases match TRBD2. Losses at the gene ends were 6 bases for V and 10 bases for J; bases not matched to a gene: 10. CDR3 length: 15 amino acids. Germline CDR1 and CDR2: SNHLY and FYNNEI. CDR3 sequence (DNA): TGTGCCAGCAGGCGACTAGCGGGAGTAGGAGAGGAGCAGTTCTTC. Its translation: CASRRLAGVGEEQFF. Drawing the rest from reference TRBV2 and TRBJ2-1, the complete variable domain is EPEVTQTPSHQVTQMGQEVILRCVPISNHLYFYWYRQILGQKVEFLVSFYNNEISEKSEIFDDQFSVERPDGSNFTLKIRSTKLEDSAMYFCASRRLAGVGEEQFFGPGTRLTVL.

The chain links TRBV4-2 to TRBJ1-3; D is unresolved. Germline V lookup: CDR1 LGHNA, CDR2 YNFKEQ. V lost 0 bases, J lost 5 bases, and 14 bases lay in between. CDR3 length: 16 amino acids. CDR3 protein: CASSQESTLNRNTIYF. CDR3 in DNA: TGTGCCAGCAGCCAAGAAAGTACGCTCAATAGAAACACCATATATTTT.

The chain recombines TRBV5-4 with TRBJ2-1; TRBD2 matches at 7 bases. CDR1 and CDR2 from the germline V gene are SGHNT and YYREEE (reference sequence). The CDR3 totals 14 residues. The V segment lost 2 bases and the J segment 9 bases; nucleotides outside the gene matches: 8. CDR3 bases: TGTGCCAGCAGCTTCGGGGGGTCTTTGGGTGAGCAGTTCTTC. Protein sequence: CASSFGGSLGEQFF.

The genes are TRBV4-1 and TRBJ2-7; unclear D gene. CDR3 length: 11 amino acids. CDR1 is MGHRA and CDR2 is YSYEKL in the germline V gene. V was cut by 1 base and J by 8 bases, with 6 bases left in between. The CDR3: CASSQVGKQYF. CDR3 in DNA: TGCGCCAGCAGCCAAGTGGGCAAGCAGTACTTC.

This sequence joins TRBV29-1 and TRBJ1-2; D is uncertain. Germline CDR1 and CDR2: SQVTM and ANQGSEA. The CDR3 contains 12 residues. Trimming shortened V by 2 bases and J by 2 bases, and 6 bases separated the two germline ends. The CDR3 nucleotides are TGCAGCGTTGAAACAGCCAACTATGGCTACACCTTC. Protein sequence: CSVETANYGYTF.

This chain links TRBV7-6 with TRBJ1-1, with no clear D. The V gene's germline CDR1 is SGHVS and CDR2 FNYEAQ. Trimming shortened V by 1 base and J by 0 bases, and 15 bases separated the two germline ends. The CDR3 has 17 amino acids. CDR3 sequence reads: CASSLVDGRVLNTEAFF. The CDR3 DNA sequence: TGTGCCAGCAGCTTAGTGGACGGTAGGGTCCTGAACACTGAAGCTTTCTTT. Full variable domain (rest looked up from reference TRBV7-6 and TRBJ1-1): GAGVSQSPRYKVTKRGQDVALRCDPISGHVSLYWYRQALGQGPEFLTYFNYEAQQDKSGLPNDRFSAERPEGSISTLTIQRTEQRDSAMYRCASSLVDGRVLNTEAFFGQGTRLTVV.

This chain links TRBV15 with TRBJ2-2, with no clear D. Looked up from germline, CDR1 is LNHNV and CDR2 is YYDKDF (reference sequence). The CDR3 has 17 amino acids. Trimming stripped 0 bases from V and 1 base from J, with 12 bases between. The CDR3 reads CATSRDGIGENTGELFF. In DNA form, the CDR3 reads TGTGCCACCAGCAGAGACGGTATTGGGGAGAACACCGGGGAGCTGTTTTTT.

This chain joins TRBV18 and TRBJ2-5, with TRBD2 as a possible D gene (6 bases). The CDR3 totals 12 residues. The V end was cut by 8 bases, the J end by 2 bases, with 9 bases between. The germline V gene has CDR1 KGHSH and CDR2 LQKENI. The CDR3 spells CASRRDQETQYF. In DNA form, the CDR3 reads TGTGCCAGCCGGCGGGATCAAGAGACCCAGTACTTC.

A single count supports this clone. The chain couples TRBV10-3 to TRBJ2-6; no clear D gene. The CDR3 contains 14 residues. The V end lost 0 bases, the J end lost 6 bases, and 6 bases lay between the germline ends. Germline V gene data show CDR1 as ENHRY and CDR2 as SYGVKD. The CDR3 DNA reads TGTGCCATCAGTGAGTCCGCCCCGGCCAACGTCCTGACTTTC. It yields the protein CAISESAPANVLTF.

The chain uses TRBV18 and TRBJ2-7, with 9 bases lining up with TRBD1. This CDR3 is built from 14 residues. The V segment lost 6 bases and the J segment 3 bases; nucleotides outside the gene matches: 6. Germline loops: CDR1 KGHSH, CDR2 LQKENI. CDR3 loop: CASSTDRGSYEQYF. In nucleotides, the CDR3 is TGTGCCAGCTCGACGGACAGGGGAAGCTACGAGCAGTACTTC.

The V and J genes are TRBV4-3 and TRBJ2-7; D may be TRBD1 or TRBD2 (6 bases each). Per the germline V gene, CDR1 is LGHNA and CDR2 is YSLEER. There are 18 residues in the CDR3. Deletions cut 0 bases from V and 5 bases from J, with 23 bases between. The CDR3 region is CASSQDWGAGPLRDEQYF. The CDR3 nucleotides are TGCGCCAGCAGCCAAGATTGGGGGGCGGGGCCACTTCGGGACGAGCAGTACTTC.

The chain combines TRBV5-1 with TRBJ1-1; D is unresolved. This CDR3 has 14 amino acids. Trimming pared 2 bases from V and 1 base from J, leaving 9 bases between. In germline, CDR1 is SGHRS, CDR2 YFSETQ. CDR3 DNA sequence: TGCGCCAGCAGCTTAGACGGACCGAACACTGAAGCTTTCTTT. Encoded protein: CASSLDGPNTEAFF.

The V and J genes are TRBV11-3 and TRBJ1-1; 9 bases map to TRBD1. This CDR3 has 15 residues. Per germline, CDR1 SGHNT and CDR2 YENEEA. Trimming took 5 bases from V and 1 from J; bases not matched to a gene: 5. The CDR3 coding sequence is TGTGCCAGCAGCCGAGGGGGACAGGGGAACACTGAAGCTTTCTTT. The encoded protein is CASSRGGQGNTEAFF.

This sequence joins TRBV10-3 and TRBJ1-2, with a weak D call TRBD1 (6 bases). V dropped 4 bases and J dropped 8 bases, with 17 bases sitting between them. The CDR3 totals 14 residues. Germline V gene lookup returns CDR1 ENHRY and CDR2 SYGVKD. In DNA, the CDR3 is TGTGCCATCAGTGTTCAAGGGGGTGAAAGCGGCTACACCTTC. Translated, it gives CAISVQGGESGYTF.

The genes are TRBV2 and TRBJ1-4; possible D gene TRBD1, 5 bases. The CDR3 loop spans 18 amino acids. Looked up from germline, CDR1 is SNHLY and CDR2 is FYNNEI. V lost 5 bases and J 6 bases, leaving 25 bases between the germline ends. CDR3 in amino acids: CASSFRVRPGIEDEKLFF. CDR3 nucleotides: TGTGCCAGCAGTTTTCGTGTCCGCCCAGGGATAGAAGATGAAAAACTGTTTTTT.

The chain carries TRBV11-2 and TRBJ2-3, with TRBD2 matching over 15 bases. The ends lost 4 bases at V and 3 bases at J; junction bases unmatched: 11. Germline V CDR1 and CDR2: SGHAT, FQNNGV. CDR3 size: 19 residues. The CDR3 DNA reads TGTGCCAGCAGCTACGGTCAGGGACTAGCGGGGGGCAAGACAGATACGCAGTATTTT. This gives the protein CASSYGQGLAGGKTDTQYF.

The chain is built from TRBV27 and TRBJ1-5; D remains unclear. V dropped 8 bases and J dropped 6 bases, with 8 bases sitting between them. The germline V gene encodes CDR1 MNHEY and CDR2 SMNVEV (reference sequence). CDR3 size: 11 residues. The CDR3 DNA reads TGTGCCAGCGGCCCGGCTCAGCCCCAGCATTTT. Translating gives CASGPAQPQHF.

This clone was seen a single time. CDR3 region: CASSQPRDRLTGGYTF. The CDR3 DNA follows: TGCGCCAGCAGCCAACCTCGGGACAGACTCACGGGGGGCTACACCTTC. This chain links TRBV4-1 with TRBJ1-2; 7 bases align to TRBD1. Germline V lookup: CDR1 MGHRA, CDR2 YSYEKL. The CDR3 is made up of 16 amino acids. V lost 2 bases to trimming and J lost 8 bases; unmatched junction nucleotides: 14.

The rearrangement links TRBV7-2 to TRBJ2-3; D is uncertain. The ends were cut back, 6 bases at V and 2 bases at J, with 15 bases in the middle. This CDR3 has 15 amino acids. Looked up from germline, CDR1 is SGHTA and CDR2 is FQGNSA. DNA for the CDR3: TGTGCCAGCAGTCCAGCAGGAGTGATCACAGATACGCAGTATTTT. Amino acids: CASSPAGVITDTQYF.

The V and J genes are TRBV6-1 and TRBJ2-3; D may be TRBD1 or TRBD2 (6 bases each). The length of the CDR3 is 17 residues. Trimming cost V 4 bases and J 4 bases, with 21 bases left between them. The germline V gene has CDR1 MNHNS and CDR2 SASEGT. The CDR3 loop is CASSAFEGGPWADTQYF. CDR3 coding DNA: TGTGCCAGCAGTGCTTTTGAGGGGGGACCTTGGGCAGATACGCAGTATTTT.

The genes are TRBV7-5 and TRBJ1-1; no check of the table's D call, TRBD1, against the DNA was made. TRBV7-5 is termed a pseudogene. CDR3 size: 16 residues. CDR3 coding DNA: TGTGCCAGAAAAGGGGTACGGCAACAGGGGAACACTGAAGCTTTCTTT. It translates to CARKGVRQQGNTEAFF.

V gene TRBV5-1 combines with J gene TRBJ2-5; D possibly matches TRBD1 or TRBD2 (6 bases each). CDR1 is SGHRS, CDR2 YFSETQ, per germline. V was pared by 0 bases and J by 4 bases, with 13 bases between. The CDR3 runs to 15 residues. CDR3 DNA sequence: TGCGCCAGCAGCTTGGCGGGGGCCACGGTAGAGACCCAGTACTTC. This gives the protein CASSLAGATVETQYF. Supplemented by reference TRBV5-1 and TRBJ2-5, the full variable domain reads KAGVTQTPRYLIKTRGQQVTLSCSPISGHRSVSWYQQTPGQGLQFLFEYFSETQRNKGNFPGRFSGRQFSNSRSEMNVSTLELGDSALYLCASSLAGATVETQYFGPGTRLLVL.